This TCR beta chain was captured by sequencing in a study of cytomegalovirus exposure and HLA in healthy donors. Whole-study results and caveats: Excluded: some indistinguishable V segments such as TRBV6-2 and TRBV6-3. When the data were analyzed later, several of the most significant clusters appeared to be linked to common viral pathogens.

In this sample, this clone turned up a few times. Its specificity is not known. PCR primers comprised 60 Vbeta and 13 Jbeta primers. Profiling relied on immunoSEQ multiplex PCR, and the TCRdb table lists in-frame clones only, not all of them. This sample carries about 130,000 clones, about 74% of them seen once, and the ten largest clones take 4.3%. The length of the CDR3 is 14 residues. V dropped 0 bases and J dropped 2 bases, with 6 bases sitting between them. Germline V gives CDR1 SGHRS, CDR2 YFSETQ. The sequenced material came from PBMCs. The clonotype comes from a man aged 18 to 30 in good health and CMV-seropositive. This sequence joins TRBV5-1 and TRBJ2-1; the D gene is possibly TRBD2 (5 bases). This CDR3 reads CASSLERAYNEQFF. CDR3 in DNA: TGCGCCAGCAGCTTGGAGAGGGCCTACAATGAGCAGTTCTTC.